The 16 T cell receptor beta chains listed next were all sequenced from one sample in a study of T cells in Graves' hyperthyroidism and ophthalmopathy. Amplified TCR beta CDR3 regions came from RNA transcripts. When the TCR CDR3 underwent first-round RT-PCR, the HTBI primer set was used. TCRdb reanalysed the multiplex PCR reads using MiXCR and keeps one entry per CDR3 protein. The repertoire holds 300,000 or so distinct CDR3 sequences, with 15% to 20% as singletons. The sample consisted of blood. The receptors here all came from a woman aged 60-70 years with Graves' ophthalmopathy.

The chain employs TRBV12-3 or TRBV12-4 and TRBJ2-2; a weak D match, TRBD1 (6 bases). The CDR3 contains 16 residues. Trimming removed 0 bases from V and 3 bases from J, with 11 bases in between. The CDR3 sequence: CASSLARDTYTGELFF. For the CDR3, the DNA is TGTGCCAGCAGTTTAGCCCGGGACACATACACCGGGGAGCTGTTTTTT.

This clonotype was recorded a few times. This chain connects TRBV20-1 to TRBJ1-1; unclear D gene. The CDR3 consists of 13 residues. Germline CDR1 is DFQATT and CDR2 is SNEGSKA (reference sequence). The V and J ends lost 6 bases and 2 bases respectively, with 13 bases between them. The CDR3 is CSAKILVNTEAFF. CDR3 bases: TGCAGTGCCAAAATTCTAGTCAACACTGAAGCTTTCTTT.

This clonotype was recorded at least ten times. CDR3 sequence reads: CASSVGTGRSYEQYF. In DNA form, the CDR3 reads TGTGCCAGCAGCGTCGGGACAGGCCGTTCCTACGAGCAGTACTTC. V usage is TRBV9 and J usage is TRBJ2-7; 8 bases fit TRBD1. Trimming cost V 2 bases and J 1 base; bases outside gene matches: 5. CDR1 and CDR2 from the germline V gene are SGDLS and YYNGEE. The CDR3 spans 15 residues.

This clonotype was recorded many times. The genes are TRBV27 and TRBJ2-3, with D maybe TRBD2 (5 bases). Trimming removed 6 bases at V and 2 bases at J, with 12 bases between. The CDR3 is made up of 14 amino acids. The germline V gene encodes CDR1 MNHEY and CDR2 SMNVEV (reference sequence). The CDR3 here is CASRSTTLTDTQYF. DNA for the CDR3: TGTGCCAGCAGATCGACTACCCTCACAGATACGCAGTATTTT.

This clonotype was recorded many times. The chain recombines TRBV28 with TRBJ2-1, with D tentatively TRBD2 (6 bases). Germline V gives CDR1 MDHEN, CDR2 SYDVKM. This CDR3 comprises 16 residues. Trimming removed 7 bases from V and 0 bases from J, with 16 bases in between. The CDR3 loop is CASTPEVAASYNEQFF. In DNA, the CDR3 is TGTGCCAGCACCCCGGAGGTAGCGGCCTCCTACAATGAGCAGTTCTTC.

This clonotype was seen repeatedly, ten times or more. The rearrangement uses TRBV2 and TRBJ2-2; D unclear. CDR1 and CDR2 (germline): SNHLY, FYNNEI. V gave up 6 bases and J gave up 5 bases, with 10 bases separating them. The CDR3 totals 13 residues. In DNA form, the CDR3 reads TGTGCCAGCAGCGTAGCTCCGACCGGGGAGCTGTTTTTT. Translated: CASSVAPTGELFF.

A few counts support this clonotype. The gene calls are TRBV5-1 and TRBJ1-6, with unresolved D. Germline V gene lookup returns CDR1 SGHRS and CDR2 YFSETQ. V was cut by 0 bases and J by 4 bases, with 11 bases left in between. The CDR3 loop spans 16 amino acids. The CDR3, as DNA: TGCGCCAGCAGCTTGGACCCAGCAGAGTATAATTCACCCCTCCACTTT. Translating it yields CASSLDPAEYNSPLHF. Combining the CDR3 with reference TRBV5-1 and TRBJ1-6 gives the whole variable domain KAGVTQTPRYLIKTRGQQVTLSCSPISGHRSVSWYQQTPGQGLQFLFEYFSETQRNKGNFPGRFSGRQFSNSRSEMNVSTLELGDSALYLCASSLDPAEYNSPLHFGNGTRLTVT.

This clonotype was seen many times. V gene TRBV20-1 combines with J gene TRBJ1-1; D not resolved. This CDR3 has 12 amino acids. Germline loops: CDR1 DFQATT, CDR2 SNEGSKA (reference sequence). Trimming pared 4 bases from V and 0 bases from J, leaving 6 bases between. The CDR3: CSAISVNTEAFF. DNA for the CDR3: TGCAGTGCTATCTCTGTGAACACTGAAGCTTTCTTT.

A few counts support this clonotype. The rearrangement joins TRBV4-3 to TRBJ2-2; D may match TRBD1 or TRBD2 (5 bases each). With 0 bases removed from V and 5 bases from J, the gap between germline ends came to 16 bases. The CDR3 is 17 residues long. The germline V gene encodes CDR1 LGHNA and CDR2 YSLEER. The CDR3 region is CASSQDLQGQRTGELFF. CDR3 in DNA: TGCGCCAGCAGCCAAGATCTTCAGGGTCAGCGGACCGGGGAGCTGTTTTTT.

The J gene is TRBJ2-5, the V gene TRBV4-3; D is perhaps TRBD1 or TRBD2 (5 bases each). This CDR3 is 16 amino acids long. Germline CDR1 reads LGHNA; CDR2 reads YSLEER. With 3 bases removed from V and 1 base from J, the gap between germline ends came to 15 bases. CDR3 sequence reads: CASSQGVGGGQETQYF. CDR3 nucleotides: TGCGCCAGCAGCCAGGGGGTAGGAGGAGGCCAAGAGACCCAGTACTTC.

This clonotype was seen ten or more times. Written as DNA, the CDR3 is TGTGCCAGCAGCTCTGCGGCAGGTCACTATCAGCCCCAGCATTTT. Residues: CASSSAAGHYQPQHF. The chain recombines TRBV7-2 with TRBJ1-5; D gene uncertain. The CDR3 totals 15 residues. Germline CDR1 is SGHTA and CDR2 is FQGNSA. Between the trimmed V and J ends, which lost 4 bases and 5 bases, there was a span of 15 bases.

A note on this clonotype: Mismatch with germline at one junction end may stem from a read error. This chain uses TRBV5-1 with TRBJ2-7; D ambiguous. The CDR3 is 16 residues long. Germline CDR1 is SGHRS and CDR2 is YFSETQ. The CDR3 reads CASRFVPQTDSYDQYF. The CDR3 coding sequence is TGCGCCAGCCGCTTCGTCCCACAGACTGACTCCTACGATCAGTACTTC. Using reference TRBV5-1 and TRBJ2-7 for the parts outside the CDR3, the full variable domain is KAGVTQTPRYLIKTRGQQVTLSCSPISGHRSVSWYQQTPGQGLQFLFEYFSETQRNKGNFPGRFSGRQFSNSRSEMNVSTLELGDSALYLCASRFVPQTDSYDQYFGPGTRLTVT.

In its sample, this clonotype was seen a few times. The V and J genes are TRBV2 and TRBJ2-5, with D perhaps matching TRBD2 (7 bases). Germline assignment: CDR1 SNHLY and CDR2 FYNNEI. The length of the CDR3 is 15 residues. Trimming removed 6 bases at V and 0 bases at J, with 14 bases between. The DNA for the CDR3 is TGTGCCAGCAGGGGGGGGAGGGGGTACCAAGAGACCCAGTACTTC. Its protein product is CASRGGRGYQETQYF.

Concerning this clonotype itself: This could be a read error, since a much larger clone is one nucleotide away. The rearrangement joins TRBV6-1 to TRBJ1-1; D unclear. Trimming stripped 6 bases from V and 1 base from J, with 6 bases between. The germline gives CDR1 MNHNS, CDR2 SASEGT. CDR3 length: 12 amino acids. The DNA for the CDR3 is TGTGCCAGCAGGCCAGGGAACACTGAAGCTTTCTTT. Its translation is CASRPGNTEAFF.

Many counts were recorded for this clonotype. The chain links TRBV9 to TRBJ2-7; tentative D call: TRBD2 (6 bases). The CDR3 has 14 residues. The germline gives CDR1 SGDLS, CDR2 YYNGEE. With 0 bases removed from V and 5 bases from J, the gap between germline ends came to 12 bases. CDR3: CASSVDSGLNEQYF. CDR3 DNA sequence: TGTGCCAGCAGCGTAGATTCGGGACTCAACGAGCAGTACTTC.

The CDR3 sequence: CASSPRGTAYEQYF. In DNA form, the CDR3 reads TGTGCCAGCAGTCCACGCGGGACAGCCTACGAGCAGTACTTC. The chain couples TRBV27 to TRBJ2-7; perhaps TRBD1 as D (7 bases). Germline CDR1 and CDR2: MNHEY and SMNVEV (reference sequence). The length of the CDR3 is 14 residues. Trimming stripped 5 bases from V and 2 bases from J, with 13 bases between.